This entry lists 15 T cell receptor beta chains sequenced from one sample in a study of OX40 agonist ivuxolimab in advanced cancers. This table comes from immunoSEQ multiplex PCR, and its TCRdb copy is limited to in-frame clones, with some not included. Seen here are about 20,000 clones, 65% to 85% observed once, and the top ten hold over 3.5%. The starting material was CD4+ or CD8+ T cells sorted from blood, obtained in a trial of the OX40 agonist ivuxolimab. The receptors here all came from an adult with an advanced solid tumor such as melanoma, head and neck, liver or kidney cancer.

The chain recombines TRBV5-1 with TRBJ2-1; D might be TRBD2 (6 bases). Trimming took 6 bases from V and 7 from J, leaving 14 bases between them. The CDR3 is 13 amino acids. Germline CDR1 SGHRS, CDR2 YFSETQ. This CDR3 reads CASNEAGANEQFF. The CDR3, as DNA: TGCGCCAGCAACGAAGCGGGTGCGAATGAGCAGTTCTTC.

The rearrangement uses TRBV7-8 and TRBJ2-3, with TRBD2 identical over 7 bases. CDR1 is SGHVS, CDR2 FQNEAQ, per germline. CDR3 size: 16 residues. V dropped 2 bases and J dropped 5; count of bases not matched to a gene: 10. Written as DNA, the CDR3 is TGTGCCAGCAGCTTATTTGGGGGAGGGCCTAGAGATACGCAGTATTTT. The encoded protein is CASSLFGGGPRDTQYF.

The rearrangement uses TRBV6-5 and TRBJ2-3; 7 bases line up with TRBD2. The length of the CDR3 is 16 residues. The germline gives CDR1 MNHEY, CDR2 SVGAGI. V gave up 3 bases and J gave up 8 bases; unmatched junction bases: 14. This CDR3 reads CASSYSGRGDSSTQYF. The DNA of the CDR3 is TGTGCCAGCAGTTATTCGGGACGGGGGGACTCGAGTACGCAGTATTTT.

This clone was seen a handful of times. An end of the junction differs from the germline gene, which may be a read error. CDR3 region: CASSLESGAINIQYF. In DNA form, the CDR3 reads TGTGCCAGCTCCCTCGAATCAGGGGCCATAAACATTCAGTACTTC. The V gene is TRBV18, the J gene TRBJ2-4; D might be TRBD1 (6 bases). Germline values: CDR1 KGHSH, CDR2 LQKENI. The CDR3 contains 15 residues.

V gene TRBV27 combines with J gene TRBJ1-4; D remains unclear. The CDR3 length is 15 residues. Between the trimmed V and J ends, which lost 8 bases and 0 bases, there was a span of 13 bases. Germline CDR1 reads MNHEY; CDR2 reads SMNVEV (reference sequence). The CDR3 here is CASARSRATNEKLFF. CDR3 nucleotides: TGTGCCAGCGCCAGGTCTCGTGCAACTAATGAAAAACTGTTTTTT.

The chain is built from TRBV19 and TRBJ2-5; TRBD1 might be the D (5 bases). V lost 7 bases and J 2 bases, leaving 17 bases between the germline ends. Germline V gene data show CDR1 as LNHDA and CDR2 as SQIVND (reference sequence). The CDR3 covers 15 residues. CDR3 sequence reads: CASTLRGNRQETQYF. The CDR3 DNA reads TGTGCCAGTACTCTTAGGGGCAATAGGCAAGAGACCCAGTACTTC.

This clone was detected once. The CDR3 spells CSVDVLKQQFF. In nucleotides, the CDR3 is TGCAGCGTTGACGTTTTAAAACAGCAGTTCTTC. The V call is TRBV29-1, the J call TRBJ2-1; D not certain. CDR1 and CDR2 (germline): SQVTM, ANQGSEA. Trimming stripped 3 bases from V and 11 bases from J, with 11 bases between. The length of the CDR3 is 11 residues.

The rearrangement uses TRBV28 and TRBJ2-1, with D perhaps given as TRBD1 or TRBD2 (5 bases each). Germline V gene data show CDR1 as MDHEN and CDR2 as SYDVKM. V was pared by 6 bases and J by 5 bases, with 17 bases between. This CDR3 contains 15 residues. In DNA form, the CDR3 reads TGTGCCAGCAGCCTCCGGGACCTCAAGAACAATGAGCAGTTCTTC. Translation gives CASSLRDLKNNEQFF.

V is TRBV4-2 and J is TRBJ2-7; 7 bases align to TRBD1. The CDR3 spans 15 residues. Germline trimming cut 4 bases from V and 2 bases from J; bases unmatched to any gene: 8. Germline CDR1 and CDR2: LGHNA and YNFKEQ. Written as DNA, the CDR3 is TGTGCCAGCAGCCTAAACAGGGGCCGAGCCTACGAGCAGTACTTC. Amino acid sequence: CASSLNRGRAYEQYF.

This clone was counted once. The chain uses TRBV7-2 and TRBJ1-2; 9 nucleotides line up with TRBD1. Germline V gives CDR1 SGHTA, CDR2 FQGNSA. V trimming: 5 bases; J trimming: 4 bases; junction bases outside the gene matches: 8. The CDR3 extends over 15 amino acids. DNA for the CDR3: TGTGCCAGCAGCGGTACAGGGGGCGGGGGCTATGGCTACACCTTC. Translation gives CASSGTGGGGYGYTF.

V usage is TRBV2 and J usage is TRBJ2-1; 11 bases map to TRBD2. Germline values: CDR1 SNHLY, CDR2 FYNNEI. J lost 9 bases, V lost 6 bases, and 7 bases had no gene match. The CDR3 is made up of 14 amino acids. CDR3 region: CASRGLAGAREQFF. The CDR3 nucleotides read TGTGCCAGCAGAGGACTAGCGGGTGCCCGTGAGCAGTTCTTC.

This clone was picked up one time. The chain carries TRBV27 and TRBJ2-7; D is possibly TRBD1 (6 bases). Germline lookup yields CDR1 MNHEY and CDR2 SMNVEV (reference sequence). The CDR3 sequence is 14 residues long. The ends were cut back, 10 bases at V and 6 bases at J, with 22 bases in the middle. This CDR3 is CATGRGSGRSEQYF. CDR3 nucleotides: TGTGCCACCGGTAGGGGGTCAGGGAGATCCGAGCAGTACTTC.

The chain recombines TRBV7-2 with TRBJ2-1, with D possibly matching TRBD2 (6 bases). The ends were cut back, 5 bases at V and 3 bases at J, with 17 bases in the middle. Germline-derived CDR1 and CDR2 are SGHTA and FQGNSA. The CDR3 sequence is 16 residues long. Written as DNA, the CDR3 is TGTGCCAGCAGCGTAACCGGGACTTCCTACTACAATGAGCAGTTCTTC. Translation: CASSVTGTSYYNEQFF.

In DNA form, the CDR3 reads TGTGCCAGCAGCTTAGGCCCAGGGGACACTGAAGCTTTCTTT. Its protein is CASSLGPGDTEAFF. The chain employs TRBV7-3 and TRBJ1-1, with a possible D match to TRBD1 (6 bases). The CDR3 runs to 14 residues. The V and J ends lost 2 bases and 3 bases respectively, with 10 bases between them. Per germline, CDR1 SGHTA and CDR2 FQGTGA.

The chain links TRBV4-3 to TRBJ2-1; D unclear. The germline CDR1 and CDR2 sequences are LGHNA and YSLEER. V was shortened by 4 bases and J by 5 bases, with 9 bases between the two germline ends. The CDR3 length is 13 residues. As DNA, the CDR3 is TGCGCCAGCAGCCCAGCCGACAACAATGAGCAGTTCTTC. Protein: CASSPADNNEQFF.